These T cell receptor beta chains were read from a single sample in a study of CD8 T cells in ankylosing spondylitis. TCRdb processed the 5' RACE reads anew with MiXCR; each CDR3 protein has one entry. Of over 30,000 distinct CDR3 sequences in the sample, 11% were seen once. The sequencing sample was made of synovial fluid, either unsorted or a sorted T cell fraction (not recorded which). These receptor sequences come from a male donor with ankylosing spondylitis. The CDR3 runs from the conserved cysteine through the conserved F or W. The order of the fields is CDR3 protein, CDR3 DNA, J gene, D gene, V gene, clone size. The D gene is left open where the match is weak. The size entry is marked missing in some rows and otherwise reads once, few, many or a size class.

cdr3_aa: CSALPELAGVRYNEQFF
cdr3_nt: TGCAGTGCCCTCCCCGAGCTAGCGGGAGTCAGATACAATGAGCAGTTCTTC
j_call: TRBJ2-1
d_call: TRBD2
v_call: TRBV20-1
clone_size: few

cdr3_aa: CASRMGGDTAYEQYF
cdr3_nt: TGTGCCAGCAGAATGGGAGGGGACACAGCCTACGAGCAGTACTTC
j_call: TRBJ2-7
d_call: -
v_call: TRBV12-3/TRBV12-4
clone_size: many

cdr3_aa: CASSSIRTGLETQYF
cdr3_nt: TGTGCCAGCAGCTCCATTCGGACAGGGTTGGAGACCCAGTACTTC
j_call: TRBJ2-5
d_call: TRBD1
v_call: TRBV7-9
clone_size: -

cdr3_aa: CASSVLAGADYEQYF
cdr3_nt: TGTGCCAGCAGCGTATTAGCGGGAGCGGACTACGAGCAGTACTTC
j_call: TRBJ2-7
d_call: TRBD2
v_call: TRBV9
clone_size: -

cdr3_aa: CASSSTIGTSGSTGGELFF
cdr3_nt: TGTGCCAGCAGTTCTACTATAGGGACTAGCGGGAGTACGGGCGGGGAGCTGTTTTTT
j_call: TRBJ2-2
d_call: TRBD2
v_call: TRBV12-3/TRBV12-4
clone_size: -

cdr3_aa: CSVEAASYGYTF
cdr3_nt: TGCAGCGTTGAAGCAGCCTCTTATGGCTACACCTTC
j_call: TRBJ1-2
d_call: -
v_call: TRBV29-1
clone_size: -

cdr3_aa: CASRSGGRSADTQYF
cdr3_nt: TGTGCCAGCAGGAGTGGCGGGAGAAGTGCAGATACGCAGTATTTT
j_call: TRBJ2-3
d_call: TRBD2
v_call: TRBV12-3/TRBV12-4
clone_size: few

cdr3_aa: CASSWGDPPGELFF
cdr3_nt: TGTGCCAGCAGTTGGGGGGATCCCCCCGGGGAGCTGTTTTTT
j_call: TRBJ2-2
d_call: -
v_call: TRBV27
clone_size: -

cdr3_aa: CASSVVSVTYEQYF
cdr3_nt: TGTGCCAGCAGCGTTGTGTCAGTAACCTACGAGCAGTACTTC
j_call: TRBJ2-7
d_call: -
v_call: TRBV5-6
clone_size: many

cdr3_aa: CASSEVHGTGNSPLHF
cdr3_nt: TGTGCCAGCAGTGAAGTGCACGGGACAGGAAATTCACCCCTCCACTTT
j_call: TRBJ1-6
d_call: TRBD1
v_call: TRBV6-1
clone_size: many

cdr3_aa: CSARVRTDSNQPQHF
cdr3_nt: TGCAGTGCTAGAGTACGGACGGATAGCAATCAGCCCCAGCATTTT
j_call: TRBJ1-5
d_call: -
v_call: TRBV20-1
clone_size: -

cdr3_aa: CASIPTGGSYNEQFF
cdr3_nt: TGTGCCAGCATCCCTACAGGGGGCTCCTACAATGAGCAGTTCTTC
j_call: TRBJ2-1
d_call: TRBD1
v_call: TRBV28
clone_size: many

cdr3_aa: CVSSEYGSSDEQFF
cdr3_nt: TGTGTCAGCAGTGAATACGGGAGCAGCGATGAGCAGTTCTTC
j_call: TRBJ2-1
d_call: -
v_call: TRBV6-1
clone_size: few

cdr3_aa: CASSLPLGTGITDTQYF
cdr3_nt: TGTGCCAGCAGTTTACCCCTCGGGACAGGGATCACAGATACGCAGTATTTT
j_call: TRBJ2-3
d_call: TRBD1
v_call: TRBV12-3/TRBV12-4
clone_size: many

cdr3_aa: CASSYSGRANEQFF
cdr3_nt: TGTGCCAGCAGTTACTCGGGGAGGGCCAATGAGCAGTTCTTC
j_call: TRBJ2-1
d_call: TRBD2
v_call: TRBV6-5
clone_size: many

cdr3_aa: CASSLPGQLAEQYF
cdr3_nt: TGTGCCAGCAGCCTACCGGGACAGCTGGCGGAGCAGTACTTC
j_call: TRBJ2-7
d_call: TRBD1
v_call: TRBV7-9
clone_size: few

cdr3_aa: CSAAGQHHTEAFF
cdr3_nt: TGCAGCGCAGCTGGACAGCACCACACTGAAGCTTTCTTT
j_call: TRBJ1-1
d_call: -
v_call: TRBV29-1
clone_size: many

cdr3_aa: CASSLTTSANEQFF
cdr3_nt: TGTGCCAGCAGCTTAACAACTAGCGCCAATGAGCAGTTCTTC
j_call: TRBJ2-1
d_call: TRBD2
v_call: TRBV7-6
clone_size: few

cdr3_aa: CASSLTEYEQYF
cdr3_nt: TGCGCCAGCAGCTTGACGGAGTACGAGCAGTACTTC
j_call: TRBJ2-7
d_call: -
v_call: TRBV5-1
clone_size: -

cdr3_aa: CASSLGSTRTDTQYF
cdr3_nt: TGTGCCAGCAGCTTAGGATCTACCCGCACAGATACGCAGTATTTT
j_call: TRBJ2-3
d_call: -
v_call: TRBV7-3
clone_size: -

cdr3_aa: CASSLEGAPTEAFF
cdr3_nt: TGCGCCAGCAGCTTGGAGGGGGCGCCCACTGAAGCTTTCTTT
j_call: TRBJ1-1
d_call: TRBD1
v_call: TRBV5-1
clone_size: many

cdr3_aa: CASSLKGNQPQHF
cdr3_nt: TGTGCCAGCAGCTTGAAGGGGAATCAGCCCCAGCATTTT
j_call: TRBJ1-5
d_call: -
v_call: TRBV12-1
clone_size: few

cdr3_aa: CSASPSGLAGSDTQYF
cdr3_nt: TGCAGTGCCAGCCCGTCGGGGCTAGCGGGATCAGATACGCAGTATTTT
j_call: TRBJ2-3
d_call: TRBD2
v_call: TRBV20-1
clone_size: many

cdr3_aa: CASSFLFRLGLQETQYF
cdr3_nt: TGTGCCAGCAGCTTCCTATTCCGGCTAGGTTTACAAGAGACCCAGTACTTC
j_call: TRBJ2-5
d_call: -
v_call: TRBV28
clone_size: many

cdr3_aa: CSARGKGTSYEQYF
cdr3_nt: TGCAGTGCTAGGGGAAAAGGGACTAGCTACGAGCAGTACTTC
j_call: TRBJ2-7
d_call: TRBD2
v_call: TRBV20-1
clone_size: -

cdr3_aa: CASSQPLVPYEQYF
cdr3_nt: TGTGCCAGCAGCCAACCACTAGTCCCCTACGAGCAGTACTTC
j_call: TRBJ2-7
d_call: -
v_call: TRBV7-8
clone_size: few

cdr3_aa: CASSSFPGPLYEQYF
cdr3_nt: TGTGCCAGCAGTTCATTCCCGGGACCCTTATACGAGCAGTACTTC
j_call: TRBJ2-7
d_call: -
v_call: TRBV12-3/TRBV12-4
clone_size: medium-sized

cdr3_aa: CASSQSWTVVPLVEAFF
cdr3_nt: TGCGCCAGCAGTCAATCGTGGACGGTCGTCCCTCTCGTTGAAGCTTTCTTT
j_call: TRBJ1-1
d_call: -
v_call: TRBV23-1
clone_size: -

cdr3_aa: CASSLVTGGYNEQFF
cdr3_nt: TGTGCCAGCAGCTTGGTGACAGGTGGTTACAATGAGCAGTTCTTC
j_call: TRBJ2-1
d_call: -
v_call: TRBV5-8
clone_size: few

cdr3_aa: CASSLEGRASTDTQYF
cdr3_nt: TGCGCCAGCAGCTTGGAGGGCAGGGCAAGCACAGATACGCAGTATTTT
j_call: TRBJ2-3
d_call: -
v_call: TRBV5-1
clone_size: few

cdr3_aa: CASSSDLGANVLTF
cdr3_nt: TGTGCCAGCAGTTCCGACTTGGGGGCCAACGTCCTGACTTTC
j_call: TRBJ2-6
d_call: -
v_call: TRBV27
clone_size: many

cdr3_aa: CASSLRGSYEQYF
cdr3_nt: TGTGCCAGCAGCTTGCGGGGCTCCTACGAGCAGTACTTC
j_call: TRBJ2-7
d_call: -
v_call: TRBV5-6
clone_size: -

cdr3_aa: CASSYGTENTGELFF
cdr3_nt: TGTGCCAGCAGTTACGGGACGGAGAACACCGGGGAGCTGTTTTTT
j_call: TRBJ2-2
d_call: -
v_call: TRBV6-5
clone_size: many

cdr3_aa: CASSWRDKSTGELFF
cdr3_nt: TGTGCCAGCAGTTGGCGGGACAAATCCACCGGGGAGCTGTTTTTT
j_call: TRBJ2-2
d_call: -
v_call: TRBV12-3/TRBV12-4
clone_size: few

cdr3_aa: CASSGGDVSTSSYNSPLHF
cdr3_nt: TGTGCCAGCAGCGGGGGGGACGTTTCTACGAGCTCCTATAATTCACCCCTCCACTTT
j_call: TRBJ1-6
d_call: -
v_call: TRBV7-9
clone_size: medium-sized

cdr3_aa: CASSLGFWEEGTQYF
cdr3_nt: TGTGCCAGCAGCTTAGGATTTTGGGAAGAAGGGACCCAGTACTTC
j_call: TRBJ2-5
d_call: -
v_call: TRBV7-7
clone_size: -

cdr3_aa: CASSLGQGLNYGYTF
cdr3_nt: TGTGCCAGCAGTTTGGGACAGGGCCTTAACTATGGCTACACCTTC
j_call: TRBJ1-2
d_call: TRBD1
v_call: TRBV28
clone_size: many

cdr3_aa: CAWTSSGLGNEQFF
cdr3_nt: TGTGCCTGGACCTCTAGCGGGTTGGGCAATGAGCAGTTCTTC
j_call: TRBJ2-1
d_call: TRBD2
v_call: TRBV30
clone_size: many

cdr3_aa: CASSEYGTEGPQHF
cdr3_nt: TGTGCCAGCAGTGAATATGGAACGGAGGGGCCCCAGCATTTT
j_call: TRBJ1-5
d_call: -
v_call: TRBV25-1
clone_size: -

cdr3_aa: CASSPTGGSDTQYF
cdr3_nt: TGTGCCAGCAGCCCCACCGGGGGTTCAGATACGCAGTATTTT
j_call: TRBJ2-3
d_call: -
v_call: TRBV14
clone_size: few

cdr3_aa: CASSRDYRGTGNTIYF
cdr3_nt: TGTGCCAGCAGCCGGGACTACAGGGGGACTGGAAACACCATATATTTT
j_call: TRBJ1-3
d_call: TRBD1
v_call: TRBV2
clone_size: -

cdr3_aa: CASPPGQGRGTDTQYF
cdr3_nt: TGTGCCAGCCCCCCCGGACAGGGCCGGGGGACAGATACGCAGTATTTT
j_call: TRBJ2-3
d_call: TRBD1
v_call: TRBV28
clone_size: -

cdr3_aa: CASSLGTAPEGDF
cdr3_nt: TGTGCCAGCAGCTTAGGGACGGCACCGGAGGGGGACTTT
j_call: TRBJ1-1
d_call: -
v_call: TRBV13
clone_size: many

cdr3_aa: CSVEEPRGVAFF
cdr3_nt: TGCAGCGTTGAAGAGCCTCGAGGGGTGGCTTTCTTT
j_call: TRBJ1-1
d_call: -
v_call: TRBV29-1
clone_size: once

cdr3_aa: CSVTEQFF
cdr3_nt: TGCAGCGTGACTGAGCAGTTCTTC
j_call: TRBJ2-1
d_call: -
v_call: TRBV29-1
clone_size: -

cdr3_aa: CASSQDQDRRGTF
cdr3_nt: TGTGCCAGCAGCCAAGACCAAGACAGGCGAGGCACCTTC
j_call: TRBJ1-2
d_call: -
v_call: TRBV14
clone_size: few

cdr3_aa: CASSQNFQSSYNSPLHF
cdr3_nt: TGTGCCAGCAGTCAGAATTTTCAGAGCTCCTATAATTCACCCCTCCACTTT
j_call: TRBJ1-6
d_call: -
v_call: TRBV28
clone_size: -

cdr3_aa: CSAIAGAVYEQYF
cdr3_nt: TGCAGTGCGATAGCGGGAGCTGTCTACGAGCAGTACTTC
j_call: TRBJ2-7
d_call: TRBD2
v_call: TRBV20-1
clone_size: many

cdr3_aa: CASISEGHNEQFF
cdr3_nt: TGCGCCAGCATTAGTGAGGGCCACAATGAGCAGTTCTTC
j_call: TRBJ2-1
d_call: -
v_call: TRBV5-1
clone_size: medium-sized

cdr3_aa: CASSLSPQDTQYF
cdr3_nt: TGTGCCAGCAGCTTAAGCCCCCAAGATACGCAGTATTTT
j_call: TRBJ2-3
d_call: -
v_call: TRBV7-2
clone_size: -

cdr3_aa: CASSATGVLGNIQYF
cdr3_nt: TGTGCCAGCAGCGCAACCGGGGTCCTAGGCAACATTCAGTACTTC
j_call: TRBJ2-4
d_call: -
v_call: TRBV7-2
clone_size: few

cdr3_aa: CASSLANSRDEKLFF
cdr3_nt: TGCGCCAGCAGCTTGGCGAACAGCCGGGATGAAAAACTGTTTTTT
j_call: TRBJ1-4
d_call: -
v_call: TRBV5-1
clone_size: -

cdr3_aa: CASSRTSGWEQYF
cdr3_nt: TGTGCCAGCAGCCGGACTAGCGGGTGGGAGCAGTACTTC
j_call: TRBJ2-7
d_call: TRBD2
v_call: TRBV3-1
clone_size: -

cdr3_aa: CASRAGTGTSNEQFF
cdr3_nt: TGTGCCAGCAGGGCCGGGACAGGGACTTCGAATGAGCAGTTCTTC
j_call: TRBJ2-1
d_call: TRBD1
v_call: TRBV2
clone_size: -

cdr3_aa: CASSLAIPTVYEQYF
cdr3_nt: TGTGCCAGCAGCTTAGCGATTCCAACCGTCTACGAGCAGTACTTC
j_call: TRBJ2-7
d_call: -
v_call: TRBV11-2
clone_size: -

cdr3_aa: CASSQGRTQYF
cdr3_nt: TGTGCCAGCAGCCAGGGTAGGACCCAGTACTTC
j_call: TRBJ2-5
d_call: -
v_call: TRBV9
clone_size: many

cdr3_aa: CASSRLGLGHNEQFF
cdr3_nt: TGTGCCAGCAGTCGTCTAGGACTAGGTCACAATGAGCAGTTCTTC
j_call: TRBJ2-1
d_call: TRBD2
v_call: TRBV11-3
clone_size: many

cdr3_aa: CATSREDRGRRYQFF
cdr3_nt: TGTGCCACCAGCAGAGAGGACCGGGGCAGGCGATATCAGTTCTTC
j_call: TRBJ2-1
d_call: -
v_call: TRBV15
clone_size: few

cdr3_aa: CASSQPGTGSLNEQYF
cdr3_nt: TGTGCCAGCAGCCAGCCAGGGACAGGGAGCCTAAACGAGCAGTACTTC
j_call: TRBJ2-7
d_call: TRBD1
v_call: TRBV7-9
clone_size: many